The sequence of this T cell receptor beta chain was determined in a study of graft-versus-host responses after intestinal transplantation (TCRdb year 2021). In terms of the full investigation: The transplants that recipients got were multivisceral, liver-intestinal, or isolated intestinal. Samples from a few later patients were sequenced in-house on an Illumina MiSeq with MiXCR processing rather than by the commercial service. All recipients received anti-thymocyte globulin induction followed by maintenance tacrolimus and steroids for 3 to 4 years. A peak of at least 4% donor T cells among recipient peripheral blood mononuclear cells was the definition used for donor T cell macrochimerism. A cohort of under 30 intestinal transplant recipients, including one retransplant, was enrolled, and a few patients lacking pretransplant specimens were excluded. Alloreactive clones were identified by sequencing pre-transplant mixed lymphocyte reaction products and comparing these products with unstimulated pre-transplant donor and recipient T cells. After intestinal transplantation, graft-versus-host and host-versus-graft alloreactive T cell clones in the graft, circulation and bone marrow were tracked using bulk TCR-beta CDR3 sequencing. The investigation overall reported the following: Patients with donor T cell macrochimerism had high GvH to HvG T cell clonal ratios in their allografts. The conclusions were limited by the relatively low number and heterogeneity of the intestinal transplant patients. Early after transplant, declines in HvG clones were associated with peak levels of circulating GvH clones. GvH clones turned up in recipient bone marrow, with some appearing earlier in ileal mucosa or blood, a pattern consistent with an intestinal mucosal origin.

CDR1 and CDR2 are drawn from the germline V gene: MRHNA, SNTAGT. From its cysteine to its phenylalanine, the CDR3 spans 15 amino acids. The DNA shown is the 45-base CDR3, in frame from base 1. For this chain, trimming is 4 bases at the V end and 0 bases at the J end, and the number of junction bases without a gene match is 0. As concerns this clone: It has no known antigen specificity. Per-base quality was not reported, and no clone a single base away is much larger than it.

Libraries were made using the immunoSEQ multiplex PCR assay. Adaptive Biotechnologies carried out high-throughput TCR-beta CDR3 sequencing of genomic DNA for most patients. The original methods were these. Adaptive's ImmunoSEQ software supplied the TCR sequencing data for 15 to 20 patients, while MiXCR and VDJtools were used to process three other patients. CDR3 nucleotide sequences shared by donor and recipient were removed because the origin of these sequences could not be assigned. At least 2-fold expansion over unstimulated cells and a minimum CFSE-low frequency of 0.002% (template counts) or 0.001% (read counts) were required for clones to be classified as alloreactive. A clone was considered mappable if detected in the sequenced pre-transplant spleen, lymph node, or MLR CFSE-low populations of the donor or recipient. The cumulative frequency of alloreactive clones was calculated as a percentage of all sequences, weighted by copy number. Drawn from immuneACCESS, this table holds only the in-frame rearrangements with V and J called that TCRdb kept. Clones are partly lost; checked studies trace under half to an unresolved V gene and leave the rest unexplained. The V and J calls and clone size are taken from that table; D and trimming were inferred from the DNA. In all, the sample holds about 23,000 clones, and 70% to 80% of those were seen once. The top ten clonotypes cover 3% to 3.5% of the sample.

Intraepithelial and lamina propria lymphocytes were isolated from graft specimens using dithiothreitol, EDTA incubations and collagenase D digestion. Serial intestinal graft biopsy specimens collected up to 600 days after transplant underwent bulk TCR-beta sequencing. The origin of this receptor is a human patient who received an intestinal transplant, so some T cells may come from the graft donor. Recombination linked TRBV6-4 to TRBJ2-1; the central 10 bases match TRBD2. The sample was ileum tissue, taken 12 days after intestinal transplant. CDR3 sequence: CASSASGGSYNEQFF. The DNA is as follows: TGTGCCAGCAGTGCTAGCGGGGGCTCCTACAATGAGCAGTTCTTC.